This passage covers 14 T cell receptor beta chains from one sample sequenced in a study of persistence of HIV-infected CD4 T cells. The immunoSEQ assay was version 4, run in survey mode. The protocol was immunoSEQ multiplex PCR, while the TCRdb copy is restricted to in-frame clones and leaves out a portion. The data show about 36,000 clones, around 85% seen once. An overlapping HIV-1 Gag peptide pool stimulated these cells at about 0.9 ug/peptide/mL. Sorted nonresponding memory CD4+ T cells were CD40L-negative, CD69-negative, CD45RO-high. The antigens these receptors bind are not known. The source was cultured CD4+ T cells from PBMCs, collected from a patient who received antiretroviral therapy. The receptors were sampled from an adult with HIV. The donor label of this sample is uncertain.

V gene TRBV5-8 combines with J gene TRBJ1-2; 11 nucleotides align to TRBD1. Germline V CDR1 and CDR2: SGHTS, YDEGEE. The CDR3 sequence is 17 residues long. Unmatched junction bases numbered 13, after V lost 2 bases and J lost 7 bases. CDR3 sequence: CASSLASGTGGHRGYTF. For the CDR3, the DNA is TGTGCCAGCAGCTTAGCTTCCGGGACAGGGGGTCATCGTGGCTACACCTTC.

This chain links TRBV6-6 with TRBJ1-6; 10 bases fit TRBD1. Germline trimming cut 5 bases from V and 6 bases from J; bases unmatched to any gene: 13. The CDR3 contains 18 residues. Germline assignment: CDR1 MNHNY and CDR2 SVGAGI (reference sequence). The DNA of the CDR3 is TGTGCCAGCAGTCGGGACAGGGGAGGGTCCGGGGGTAATTCACCCCTCCACTTT. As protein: CASSRDRGGSGGNSPLHF.

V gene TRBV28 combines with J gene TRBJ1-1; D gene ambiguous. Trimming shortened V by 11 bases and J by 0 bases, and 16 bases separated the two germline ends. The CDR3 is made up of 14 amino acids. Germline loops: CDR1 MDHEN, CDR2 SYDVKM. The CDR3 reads CASWARGLNTEAFF. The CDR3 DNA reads TGTGCCTCATGGGCTCGGGGTTTGAACACTGAAGCTTTCTTT.

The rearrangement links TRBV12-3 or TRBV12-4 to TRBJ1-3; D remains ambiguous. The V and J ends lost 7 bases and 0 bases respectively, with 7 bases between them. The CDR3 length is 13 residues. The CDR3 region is CASTWVSGNTIYF. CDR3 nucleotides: TGTGCCAGCACTTGGGTCTCTGGAAACACCATATATTTT.

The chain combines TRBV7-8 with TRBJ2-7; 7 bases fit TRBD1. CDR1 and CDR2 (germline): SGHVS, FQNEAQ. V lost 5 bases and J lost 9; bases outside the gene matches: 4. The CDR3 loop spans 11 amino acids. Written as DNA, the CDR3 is TGTGCCAGCAGCCTTGGACAGGCGCAGTACTTC. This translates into CASSLGQAQYF.

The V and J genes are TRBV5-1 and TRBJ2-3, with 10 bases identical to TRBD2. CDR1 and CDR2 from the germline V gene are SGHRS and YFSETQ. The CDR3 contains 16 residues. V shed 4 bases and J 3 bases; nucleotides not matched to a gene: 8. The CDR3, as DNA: TGCGCCAGCAGCACCGTAGCGGGGGGCGAGACAGATACGCAGTATTTT. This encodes CASSTVAGGETDTQYF. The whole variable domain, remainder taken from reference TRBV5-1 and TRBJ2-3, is KAGVTQTPRYLIKTRGQQVTLSCSPISGHRSVSWYQQTPGQGLQFLFEYFSETQRNKGNFPGRFSGRQFSNSRSEMNVSTLELGDSALYLCASSTVAGGETDTQYFGPGTRLTVL.

This CDR3 is CASSAQGLGETQYF. The CDR3 DNA reads as TGTGCCAGCAGCGCACAGGGGCTAGGGGAGACCCAGTACTTC. The chain carries TRBV5-4 and TRBJ2-5, with 7 bases aligning to TRBD1. Germline lookup yields CDR1 SGHNT and CDR2 YYREEE (reference sequence). This CDR3 is 14 amino acids long. V trimming: 4 bases; J trimming: 5 bases; junction bases outside the gene matches: 8. Full variable domain (missing parts from reference TRBV5-4 and TRBJ2-5): ETGVTQSPTHLIKTRGQQVTLRCSSQSGHNTVSWYQQALGQGPQFIFQYYREEENGRGNFPPRFSGLQFPNYSSELNVNALELDDSALYLCASSAQGLGETQYFGPGTRLLVL.

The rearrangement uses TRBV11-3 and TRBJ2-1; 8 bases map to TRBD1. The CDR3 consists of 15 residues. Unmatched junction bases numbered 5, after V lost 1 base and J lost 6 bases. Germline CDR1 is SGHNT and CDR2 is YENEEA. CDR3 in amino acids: CASSLGRGQLNEQFF. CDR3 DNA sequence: TGTGCCAGCAGCTTAGGCAGGGGGCAGCTCAATGAGCAGTTCTTC. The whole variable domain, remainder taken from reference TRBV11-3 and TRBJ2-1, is EAGVVQSPRYKIIEKKQPVAFWCNPISGHNTLYWYLQNLGQGPELLIRYENEEAVDDSQLPKDRFSAERLKGVDSTLKIQPAELGDSAVYLCASSLGRGQLNEQFFGPGTRLTVL.

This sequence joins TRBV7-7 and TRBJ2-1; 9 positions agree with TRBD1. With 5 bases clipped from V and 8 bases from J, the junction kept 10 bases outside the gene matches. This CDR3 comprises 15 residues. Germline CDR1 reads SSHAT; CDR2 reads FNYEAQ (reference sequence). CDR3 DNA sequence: TGTGCCAGCAGCCAGGGGGGACAGGGATTAGATGAGCAGTTCTTC. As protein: CASSQGGQGLDEQFF. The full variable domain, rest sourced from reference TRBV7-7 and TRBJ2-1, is GAGVSQSPRYKVTKRGQDVTLRCDPISSHATLYWYQQALGQGPEFLTYFNYEAQPDKSGLPSDRFSAERPEGSISTLTIQRTEQRDSAMYRCASSQGGQGLDEQFFGPGTRLTVL.

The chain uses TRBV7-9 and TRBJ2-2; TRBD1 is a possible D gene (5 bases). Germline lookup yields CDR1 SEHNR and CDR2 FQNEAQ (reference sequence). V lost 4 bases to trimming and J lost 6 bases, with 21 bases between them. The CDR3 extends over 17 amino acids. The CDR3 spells CASSSPGLGRLAGELFF. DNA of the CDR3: TGTGCCAGCAGCTCCCCAGGGCTCGGGCGGTTAGCCGGGGAGCTGTTTTTT.

The CDR3 DNA is TGTGCCAGCAGAGGGAGGGGGAACACCGGGGAGCTGTTTTTT. Protein sequence: CASRGRGNTGELFF. The chain recombines TRBV25-1 with TRBJ2-2; 7 positions match TRBD2. Germline V CDR1 and CDR2: MGHDK, SYGVNS. Trimming cost V 6 bases and J 1 base; bases outside gene matches: 2. The CDR3 has 14 amino acids.

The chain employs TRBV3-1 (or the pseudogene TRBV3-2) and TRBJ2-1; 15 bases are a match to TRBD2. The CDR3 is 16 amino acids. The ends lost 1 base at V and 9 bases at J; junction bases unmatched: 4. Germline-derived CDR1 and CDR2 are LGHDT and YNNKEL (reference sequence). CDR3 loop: CASSQGTSGGAAEQFF. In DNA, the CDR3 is TGTGCCAGCAGCCAAGGGACTAGCGGGGGGGCCGCTGAGCAGTTCTTC.

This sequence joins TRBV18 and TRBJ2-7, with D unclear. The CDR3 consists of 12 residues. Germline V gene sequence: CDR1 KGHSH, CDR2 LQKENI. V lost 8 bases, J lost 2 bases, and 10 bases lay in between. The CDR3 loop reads CASAPGAYEQYF. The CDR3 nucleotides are TGTGCCAGCGCGCCAGGAGCCTACGAGCAGTACTTC. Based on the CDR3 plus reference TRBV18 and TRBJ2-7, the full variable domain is NAGVMQNPRHLVRRRGQEARLRCSPMKGHSHVYWYRQLPEEGLKFMVYLQKENIIDESGMPKERFSAEFPKEGPSILRIQQVVRGDSAAYFCASAPGAYEQYFGPGTRLTVT.

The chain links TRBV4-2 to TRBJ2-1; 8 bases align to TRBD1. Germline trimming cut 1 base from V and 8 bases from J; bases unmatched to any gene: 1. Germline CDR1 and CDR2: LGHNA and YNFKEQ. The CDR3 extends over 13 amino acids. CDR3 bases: TGTGCCAGCAGCCAAGCGGGACAGGATGAGCAGTTCTTC. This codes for CASSQAGQDEQFF.